The rows below give T cell receptor beta chains drawn from one sample of a study of T-cell reconstitution after alpha-beta-depleted transplantation in children. Each CDR3 protein gets one entry after TCRdb re-called the PCR reads with MiXCR. The repertoire holds approximately 210,000 distinct CDR3 sequences, with 14% to 15% as singletons. The specimen was PBMCs from the stem cell graft donor, collected from the stem cell graft. Receptor source: a human donor who donated a stem cell graft to a child with acute lymphoblastic leukemia. Each CDR3 is given with its conserved first and last residue. The D gene is left open where the match is weak. Size tells how often a clone was seen (once, few, many) or the class of an expanded clone, and some rows leave it out.

j_call d_call clone_size v_call cdr3_aa cdr3_nt
TRBJ2-3 - many TRBV6-1 CASTRRGFGDTQYF TGTGCCAGCACCCGGAGGGGCTTCGGAGATACGCAGTATTTT
TRBJ1-2 TRBD1 few TRBV10-3 CALRQGEYGYTF TGTGCCCTCCGACAGGGGGAGTATGGCTACACCTTC
TRBJ2-2 TRBD2 - TRBV6-5 CASSTIAGGYDTGELFF TGTGCCAGCAGTACTATAGCGGGAGGTTACGACACCGGGGAGCTGTTTTTT
TRBJ2-1 TRBD2 - TRBV6-2/TRBV6-3 CASSRRTSGGRSSYNEQFF TGTGCCAGCAGCCGGCGGACTAGCGGGGGTCGCAGCTCCTACAATGAGCAGTTCTTC
TRBJ1-4 - few TRBV18 CASSRVGATNEKLFF TGTGCCAGCTCACGCGTGGGAGCAACTAATGAAAAACTGTTTTTT
TRBJ2-1 TRBD2 many TRBV30 CAWSDRLAGVGNEQFF TGTGCCTGGAGTGATCGACTAGCGGGAGTTGGCAATGAGCAGTTCTTC
TRBJ1-2 TRBD1 many TRBV12-3/TRBV12-4 CASSSGGLGYGYTF TGTGCCAGCAGTTCAGGGGGTTTAGGCTATGGCTACACCTTC
TRBJ2-3 TRBD1 many TRBV24-1 CATSDRTGGLSTDTQYF TGTGCCACCAGTGATCGGACAGGGGGACTCAGCACAGATACGCAGTATTTT
TRBJ2-3 TRBD2 many TRBV28 CASTDIPRGSADTQYF TGTGCCAGCACCGATATTCCCCGCGGGAGCGCAGATACGCAGTATTTT
TRBJ1-2 - many TRBV12-3/TRBV12-4 CASRAPGNHGYTF TGTGCCAGCAGAGCCCCAGGGAACCATGGCTACACCTTC
TRBJ2-2 - many TRBV29-1 CSVEHTTGELFF TGCAGCGTTGAGCACACCACCGGGGAGCTGTTTTTT
TRBJ1-4 - many TRBV29-1 CSVPVRGWHEKLFF TGCAGCGTTCCTGTACGAGGGTGGCATGAAAAACTGTTTTTT
TRBJ1-1 - many TRBV11-2 CASTTRQADTEAFF TGTGCCAGCACCACTAGACAGGCGGACACTGAAGCTTTCTTT
TRBJ2-7 TRBD1 many TRBV29-1 CSVEGTGYEQYF TGCAGCGTGGAGGGGACAGGCTACGAGCAGTACTTC
TRBJ2-7 - many TRBV15 CATSSRARGDEQYF TGTGCCACCAGCAGCCGGGCGAGGGGAGACGAGCAGTACTTC
TRBJ2-1 - many TRBV7-8 CASSLGQAGNEQFF TGTGCCAGCAGCTTAGGGCAGGCGGGCAATGAGCAGTTCTTC
TRBJ2-3 - many TRBV7-9 CASSLADAGPLEATQYF TGTGCCAGCAGCTTAGCCGACGCTGGGCCTCTTGAAGCTACGCAGTATTTT
TRBJ1-2 - many TRBV7-9 CASSLVSTSVIYGYTF TGTGCCAGCAGCTTGGTATCCACGTCAGTAATCTATGGCTACACCTTC
TRBJ1-2 - many TRBV20-1 CSAPKYNTGKANYGYTF TGCAGTGCCCCTAAATACAATACAGGAAAAGCTAACTATGGCTACACCTTC
TRBJ2-3 - many TRBV5-1 CASHLTDSSDTQYF TGCGCCAGCCACTTGACGGACAGCTCAGATACGCAGTATTTT
TRBJ2-5 - many TRBV11-2 CASRGAGETQYF TGTGCCAGCAGGGGCGCGGGGGAGACCCAGTACTTC
TRBJ2-1 - many TRBV5-4 CASSLGGGGSYNEQFF TGTGCCAGCAGCTTGGGGGGGGGCGGGTCCTACAATGAGCAGTTCTTC
TRBJ1-1 - many TRBV6-1 CASSESTVNTEAFF TGTGCCAGCAGTGAAAGTACGGTGAACACTGAAGCTTTCTTT
TRBJ2-1 - many TRBV11-2 CASSLLRGTNEQFF TGTGCCAGCAGCCTCCTCCGGGGAACCAATGAGCAGTTCTTC
TRBJ2-2 TRBD1 many TRBV29-1 CSVGDRAGPGELFF TGCAGCGTTGGGGACAGGGCGGGCCCCGGGGAGCTGTTTTTT
TRBJ2-3 TRBD2 few TRBV7-2 CASSLKRIGSGSFHTQYF TGTGCCAGCAGCTTAAAAAGGATTGGTAGCGGGAGTTTTCATACGCAGTATTTT
TRBJ2-2 - many TRBV5-1 CASSLLRGNFPTTGELFF TGCGCCAGCAGCTTGCTTCGCGGGAACTTTCCCACCACCGGGGAGCTGTTTTTT
TRBJ2-3 TRBD2 many TRBV12-3/TRBV12-4 CASSRLAGGVDTQYF TGTGCCAGCAGCCGATTAGCGGGAGGTGTAGATACGCAGTATTTT
TRBJ2-1 TRBD2 many TRBV24-1 CATSETSGSYNEQFF TGTGCCACCAGTGAGACTAGCGGCTCCTACAATGAGCAGTTCTTC
TRBJ2-1 TRBD2 medium-sized TRBV12-3/TRBV12-4 CASSSLSGIGNEQFF TGTGCCAGCAGTTCCCTGAGCGGGATTGGGAATGAGCAGTTCTTC
TRBJ2-6 TRBD1 many TRBV18 CASSPLTGATPSSGANVLTF TGTGCCAGCTCACCACTCACAGGGGCGACCCCAAGCTCTGGGGCCAACGTCCTGACTTTC
TRBJ2-5 - few TRBV5-1 CASSLLGGQETQYF TGCGCCAGCAGCTTGCTTGGCGGACAAGAGACCCAGTACTTC
TRBJ2-7 - few TRBV7-8 CASSLMGNGDYEQYF TGTGCCAGCAGCTTAATGGGTAATGGTGACTACGAGCAGTACTTC